This T cell receptor beta chain was recovered during a study of OX40 agonist ivuxolimab in advanced cancers. In the study overall: Ivuxolimab, which is an agonistic anti-OX40 (CD134) antibody, was administered to the patients. Patients received intravenous ivuxolimab every 2 weeks at 0.01 to 10 mg/kg. Patients assigned to dose escalation were diagnosed with hepatocellular carcinoma, melanoma, renal cell or head and neck cancer.

Profiling relied on immunoSEQ multiplex PCR, and the TCRdb table lists in-frame clones only, not all of them. Of 85,000 to 100,000 clones listed, approximately 94% are singletons. The germline CDR1 and CDR2 sequences are WNHNN and SYGVQD (reference sequence). V gave up 4 bases and J gave up 7 bases, with 14 bases separating them. CDR3 length: 14 amino acids. The specimen was CD4+ or CD8+ T cells sorted from blood, collected in a trial of the OX40 agonist ivuxolimab. V is TRBV10-1 and J is TRBJ2-1, with no clear D. The receptor was isolated from an adult with an advanced solid tumor such as melanoma, head and neck, liver or kidney cancer. The CDR3 loop is CASSALLVRNEQFF. The CDR3 DNA is TGCGCCAGCAGTGCACTCCTTGTGCGGAATGAGCAGTTCTTC.